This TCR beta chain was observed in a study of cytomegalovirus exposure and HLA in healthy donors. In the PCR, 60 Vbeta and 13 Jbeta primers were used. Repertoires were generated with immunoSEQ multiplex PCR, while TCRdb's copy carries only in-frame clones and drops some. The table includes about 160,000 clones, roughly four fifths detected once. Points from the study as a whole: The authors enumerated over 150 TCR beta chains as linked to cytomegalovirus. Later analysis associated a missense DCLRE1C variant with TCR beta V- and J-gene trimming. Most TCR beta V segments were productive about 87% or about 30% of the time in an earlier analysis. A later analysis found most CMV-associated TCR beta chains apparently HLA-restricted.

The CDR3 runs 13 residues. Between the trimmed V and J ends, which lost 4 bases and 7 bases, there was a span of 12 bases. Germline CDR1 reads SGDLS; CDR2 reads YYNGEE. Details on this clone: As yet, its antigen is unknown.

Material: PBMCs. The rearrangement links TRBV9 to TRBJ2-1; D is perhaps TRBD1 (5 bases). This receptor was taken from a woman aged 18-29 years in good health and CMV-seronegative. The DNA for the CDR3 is TGTGCCAGCAGCATCCAGGGTATGAATGAGCAGTTCTTC. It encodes CASSIQGMNEQFF.